The rows below give T cell receptor beta chains drawn from one sample of a study of control samples from healthy donors and cancer patients. The repertoire was sequenced with immunoSEQ multiplex PCR; TCRdb's copy has only in-frame clones and lacks some. The data show 150,000 to 200,000 clones, with 90% to 95% seen just once and roughly 1.5% held by the top ten. The sample was blood. The receptors were gathered from a young man in good health. CDR3s include the opening cysteine and the closing phenylalanine or tryptophan. Expanded clones are given a class, and other clones once, few, many or no size at all.

clone size,V gene,J gene,CDR3 protein
NA,TRBV19,TRBJ2-1,CASSIWLANEQFF
NA,TRBV4-2,TRBJ2-3,CASSQDNRGGPSTDTQYF
NA,TRBV10-3,TRBJ2-7,CAISERGSTYEQYF
NA,TRBV24-1,TRBJ1-5,CATSGQGDQPQHF
NA,TRBV7-9,TRBJ1-5,CASSLYGWQGQDQPQHF
few,TRBV15,TRBJ1-1,CATSRVAGANTEAFF
once,TRBV24-1,TRBJ2-7,CATSDGQGSTYEQYF
NA,TRBV25-1,TRBJ2-1,CASSEGQGEYNEQFF
NA,TRBV19,TRBJ2-5,CASSMSGTSGGHQETQYF
few,TRBV2,TRBJ1-1,CASSERGEAFF
NA,TRBV12-3/TRBV12-4,TRBJ1-3,CASSLWGNTIYF
NA,TRBV15,TRBJ2-2,CATSRTGGSYFSNTGELFF
NA,TRBV5-8,TRBJ1-1,CASSRMNTEAFF
NA,TRBV21-1,TRBJ2-3,CASSRPGLAGGQGTDTQYF
NA,TRBV18,TRBJ2-1,CASSQNRDRSYNEQFF
NA,TRBV12-5,TRBJ1-1,CASGLEGDTEAFF
NA,TRBV6-6,TRBJ2-3,CASSPRDGARGDTDTQYF
NA,TRBV15,TRBJ1-5,CATSRDLVSQPQHF
NA,TRBV6-5,TRBJ1-2,CASSYSNRGRSGYTF
NA,TRBV5-1,TRBJ2-1,CASSVGDVGEQFF
NA,TRBV24-1,TRBJ2-5,CATSDSHLRSGGNQETQYF
NA,TRBV25-1,TRBJ1-4,CASKTDNEKLFF
NA,TRBV24-1,TRBJ1-3,CATSDPGTAGNTIYF
NA,TRBV7-3,TRBJ2-2,CASSLTQGTVPGELFF
NA,TRBV2,TRBJ2-4,CASAKGSGIQYF
NA,TRBV30,TRBJ1-1,CAWSVARNTEAFF
NA,TRBV5-4,TRBJ2-1,CASSRDEGVYSEQFF
NA,TRBV5-1,TRBJ2-1,CASSRLAGGRDNEQFF
NA,TRBV10-2,TRBJ2-5,CASSVGPQETQYF
NA,TRBV5-1,TRBJ1-1,CASSVILGAEAFF
NA,TRBV10-3,TRBJ2-5,CAISKTGAGETQYF
NA,TRBV20-1,TRBJ1-2,CSAGTVYGYTF
NA,TRBV18,TRBJ2-7,CASSLRTGEPYEQYF
NA,TRBV5-1,TRBJ2-6,CASSLSAGFSGANVLTF
NA,TRBV2,TRBJ1-2,CASSLGRSYGYTF
NA,TRBV30,TRBJ1-1,CAWSVLIRREAFF
NA,TRBV19,TRBJ2-1,CASSMARQGYNEQFF
NA,TRBV14,TRBJ2-1,CASSPYLEGFNEQFF
NA,TRBV19,TRBJ2-2,CASSMKGAGGELFF
NA,TRBV6-6,TRBJ2-2,CASRLAGEANTGELFF
NA,TRBV30,TRBJ2-4,CAGGGPYNIQYF